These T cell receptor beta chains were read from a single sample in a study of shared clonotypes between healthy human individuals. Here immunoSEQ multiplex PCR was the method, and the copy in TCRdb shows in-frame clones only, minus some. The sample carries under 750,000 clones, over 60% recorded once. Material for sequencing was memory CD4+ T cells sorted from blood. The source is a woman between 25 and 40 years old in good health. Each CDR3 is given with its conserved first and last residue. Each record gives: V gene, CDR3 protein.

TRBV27 CASSLLGGSTDEQFF
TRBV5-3 CARRLLALGGYGYTF
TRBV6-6 CASRGTSTSTDTQYF
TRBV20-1 CSAGHEKLFF
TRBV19 CASSGGSNYGYTF
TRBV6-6 CASSSTSGRSEQYF
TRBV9 CASSSRTSGRVEQFF
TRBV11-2 CASSWGGGLAGQETQYF
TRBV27 CASRNSGSGTQYF
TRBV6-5 CASRGQGIGEKLFF